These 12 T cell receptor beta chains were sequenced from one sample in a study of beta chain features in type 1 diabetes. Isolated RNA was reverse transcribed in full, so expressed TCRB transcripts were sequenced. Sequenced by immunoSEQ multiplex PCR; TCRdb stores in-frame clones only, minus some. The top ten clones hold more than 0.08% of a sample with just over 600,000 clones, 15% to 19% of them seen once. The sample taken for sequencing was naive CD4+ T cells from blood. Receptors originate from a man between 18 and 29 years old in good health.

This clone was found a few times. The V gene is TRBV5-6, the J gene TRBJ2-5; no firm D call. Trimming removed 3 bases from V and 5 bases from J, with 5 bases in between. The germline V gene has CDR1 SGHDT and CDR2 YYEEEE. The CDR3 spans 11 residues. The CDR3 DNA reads TGTGCCAGCAGCTACGGGGAGACCCAGTACTTC. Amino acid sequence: CASSYGETQYF.

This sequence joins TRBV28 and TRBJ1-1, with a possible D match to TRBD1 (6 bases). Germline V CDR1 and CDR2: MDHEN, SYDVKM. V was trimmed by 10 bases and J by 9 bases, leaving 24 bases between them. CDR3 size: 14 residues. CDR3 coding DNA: TGTGCCACACACCCAGGGGCAAACAACAAGAAAGCTTTCTTT. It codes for CATHPGANNKKAFF. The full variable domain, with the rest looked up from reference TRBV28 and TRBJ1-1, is DVKVTQSSRYLVKRTGEKVFLECVQDMDHENMFWYRQDPGLGLRLIYFSYDVKMKEKGDIPEGYSVSREKKERFSLILESASTNQTSMYLCATHPGANNKKAFFGQGTRLTVV.

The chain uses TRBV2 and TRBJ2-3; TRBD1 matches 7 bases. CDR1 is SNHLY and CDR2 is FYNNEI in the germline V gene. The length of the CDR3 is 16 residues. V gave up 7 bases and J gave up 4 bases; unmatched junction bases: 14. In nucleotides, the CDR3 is TGTGCCAGCAACGAAGAGACAGGGTGGGGCCCAGATACGCAGTATTTT. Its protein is CASNEETGWGPDTQYF.

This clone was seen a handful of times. CDR3 nucleotides: TGCGCCAGCAGCTTGGGTTTGGGGGTGTACCGACGCGAGCAGTACTTC. Amino acid sequence: CASSLGLGVYRREQYF. The rearrangement links TRBV5-1 to TRBJ2-7; D is perhaps TRBD1 or TRBD2 (5 bases each). This CDR3 contains 16 residues. Trimming cost V 0 bases and J 6 bases, with 19 bases left between them. Germline CDR1 reads SGHRS; CDR2 reads YFSETQ.

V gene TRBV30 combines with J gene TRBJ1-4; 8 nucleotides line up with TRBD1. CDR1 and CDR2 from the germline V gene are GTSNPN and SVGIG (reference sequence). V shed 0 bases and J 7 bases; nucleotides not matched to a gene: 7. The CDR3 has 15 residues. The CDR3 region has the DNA TGTGCCTGGAGTGTAGGCAGGGGGCGCCTTGAAAAACTGTTTTTT. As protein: CAWSVGRGRLEKLFF.

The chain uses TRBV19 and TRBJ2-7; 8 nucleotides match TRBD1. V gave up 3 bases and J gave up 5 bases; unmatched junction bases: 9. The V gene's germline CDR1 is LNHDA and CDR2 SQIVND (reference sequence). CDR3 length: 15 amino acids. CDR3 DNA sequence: TGTGCCAGTAGTATGAGAGGACAGGGTCGGAACGAGCAGTACTTC. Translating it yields CASSMRGQGRNEQYF.

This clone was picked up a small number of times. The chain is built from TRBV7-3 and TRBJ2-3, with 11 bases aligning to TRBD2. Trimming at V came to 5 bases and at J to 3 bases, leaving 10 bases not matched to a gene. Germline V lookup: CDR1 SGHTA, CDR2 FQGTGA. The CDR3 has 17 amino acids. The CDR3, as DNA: TGTGCCAGCAGCCCCCGGTGGCTAGCGGGAGGTACAGATACGCAGTATTTT. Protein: CASSPRWLAGGTDTQYF.

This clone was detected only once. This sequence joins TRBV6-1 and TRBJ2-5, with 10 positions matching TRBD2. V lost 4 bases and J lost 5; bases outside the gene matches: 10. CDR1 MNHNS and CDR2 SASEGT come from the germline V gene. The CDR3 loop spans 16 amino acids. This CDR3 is CASSVTLTSGRETQYF. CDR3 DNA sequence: TGTGCCAGCAGTGTTACCCTGACTAGCGGGCGGGAGACCCAGTACTTC.

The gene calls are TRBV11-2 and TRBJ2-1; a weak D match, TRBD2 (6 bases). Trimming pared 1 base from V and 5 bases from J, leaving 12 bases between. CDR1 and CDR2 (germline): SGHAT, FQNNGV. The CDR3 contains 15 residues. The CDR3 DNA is TGTGCCAGCAGCTTAGCTCCTAGCGCCCACAATGAGCAGTTCTTC. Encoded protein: CASSLAPSAHNEQFF.

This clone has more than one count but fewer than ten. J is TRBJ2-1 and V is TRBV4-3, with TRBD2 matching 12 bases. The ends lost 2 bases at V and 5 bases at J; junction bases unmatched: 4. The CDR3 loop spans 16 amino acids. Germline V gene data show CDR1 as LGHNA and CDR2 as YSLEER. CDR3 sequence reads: CASSQRTSGADNEQFF. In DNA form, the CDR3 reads TGCGCCAGCAGCCAACGGACTAGCGGGGCAGACAATGAGCAGTTCTTC.

In DNA, the CDR3 is TGTGCCAGCAGCTCGGTCCCCGGGACAGGGACTGAAGCTTTCTTT. Translation: CASSSVPGTGTEAFF. The chain combines TRBV5-6 with TRBJ1-1; 9 nucleotides line up with TRBD1. Per germline, CDR1 SGHDT and CDR2 YYEEEE. With 3 bases clipped from V and 5 bases from J, the junction kept 8 bases outside the gene matches. This CDR3 contains 15 residues.

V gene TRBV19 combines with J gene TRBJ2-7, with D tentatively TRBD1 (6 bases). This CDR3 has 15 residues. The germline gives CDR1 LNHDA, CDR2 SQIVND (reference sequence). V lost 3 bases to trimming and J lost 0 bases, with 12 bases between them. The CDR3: CASSMGTTLSYEQYF. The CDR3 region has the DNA TGTGCCAGTAGTATGGGGACAACCCTCTCCTACGAGCAGTACTTC.